This TCR beta chain was identified in a study of CD8 T cells in Susac syndrome. Germline V lookup: CDR1 MNHNS, CDR2 SASEGT. Between the trimmed V and J ends, which lost 4 bases and 7 bases, there was a span of 16 bases. The CDR3 sequence is 15 residues long. Sequencing targeted TCR beta in blood CD8+ and CD4+ T cells. Random hexamers served to reverse transcribe roughly 0.45 to 1 ug RNA. TCRdb re-called the immunoSEQ multiplex PCR reads through MiXCR, storing one row per CDR3 protein. The repertoire holds a few hundred thousand distinct CDR3 sequences, roughly 90% seen once, with roughly 0.2% in the top ten.

The J gene is TRBJ2-2, the V gene TRBV6-1; D not certain. The specimen sequenced was CD8+ T cells from PBMCs. The sequence was collected from a human donor with multiple sclerosis. The DNA for the CDR3 is TGTGCCAGCAGTGTTTCCGAAGGAAGTAACGGGGAGCTGTTTTTT. Translating gives CASSVSEGSNGELFF.